This T cell receptor (beta chain) is from a study of CD8 T cells in ankylosing spondylitis. J was trimmed by 4 bases and V by 2 bases; bases with no gene match: 18. Germline lookup yields CDR1 SGHRS and CDR2 YFSETQ. This CDR3 is 18 amino acids long. It was by quantitative 5'-RACE with molecular barcodes that TCR beta libraries were made. From the 5' RACE reads, TCRdb called clonotypes with MiXCR, one entry per CDR3 protein. The repertoire holds about 150,000 distinct CDR3 sequences, around 42% seen once, with about 16% in the top ten. The source material was synovial fluid, either unsorted or a sorted T cell fraction (not recorded which). This TCR came from a male donor with ankylosing spondylitis. This rearrangement joins TRBV5-1 to TRBJ2-7; TRBD1 aligns across 7 bases. The CDR3 region has the DNA TGCGCCAGCAGCTTAAACCGAGGGACAGCCCCAATCCCATACGAGCAGTACTTC. It encodes CASSLNRGTAPIPYEQYF.